This TCR beta chain stems from a study of blood T cells in healthy people across ages. It was with a sample-barcoded 5' primer and a J-beta primer mix that a second PCR of roughly 7 to 11 cycles was run. There were at least 3 million CDR3-containing paired-end reads obtained from each sample. TCRdb re-analysed the 5' RACE reads in MiXCR, keeping a single row per CDR3 protein. Of 1.2 million to 1.5 million distinct CDR3 sequences detected, roughly 59% appear once; the ten largest clones hold 6.5% to 8.5%. As to this clonotype: A much larger clone lies a single base off, so this may be a read error.

Germline V lookup: CDR1 MNHEY, CDR2 SVGEGT. The J segment lost 4 bases and the V segment lost 8 bases, leaving 7 bases of the junction unmatched. CDR3 length: 13 amino acids. The clonotype was recovered from a man younger than 35 in good health. The sequenced sample consisted of blood. The chain employs TRBV6-2 or TRBV6-3 and TRBJ1-2; 7 bases are a match to TRBD1. CDR3 DNA: TGTGCCAGCGGCGACAGGGCCAGCTATGGCTACACCTTC. This gives the protein CASGDRASYGYTF.